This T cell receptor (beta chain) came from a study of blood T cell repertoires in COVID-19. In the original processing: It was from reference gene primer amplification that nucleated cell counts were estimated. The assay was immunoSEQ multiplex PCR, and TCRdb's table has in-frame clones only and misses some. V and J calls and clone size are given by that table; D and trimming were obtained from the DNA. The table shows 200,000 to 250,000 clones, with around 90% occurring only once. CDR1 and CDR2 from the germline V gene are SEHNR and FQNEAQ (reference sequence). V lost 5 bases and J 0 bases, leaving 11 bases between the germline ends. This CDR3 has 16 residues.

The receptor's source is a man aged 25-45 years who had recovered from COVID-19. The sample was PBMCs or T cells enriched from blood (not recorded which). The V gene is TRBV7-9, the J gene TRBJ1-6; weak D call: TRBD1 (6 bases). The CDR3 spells CASSPTGSSYNSPLHF. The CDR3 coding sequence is TGTGCCAGCAGCCCTACAGGGAGCTCCTATAATTCACCCCTCCACTTT.